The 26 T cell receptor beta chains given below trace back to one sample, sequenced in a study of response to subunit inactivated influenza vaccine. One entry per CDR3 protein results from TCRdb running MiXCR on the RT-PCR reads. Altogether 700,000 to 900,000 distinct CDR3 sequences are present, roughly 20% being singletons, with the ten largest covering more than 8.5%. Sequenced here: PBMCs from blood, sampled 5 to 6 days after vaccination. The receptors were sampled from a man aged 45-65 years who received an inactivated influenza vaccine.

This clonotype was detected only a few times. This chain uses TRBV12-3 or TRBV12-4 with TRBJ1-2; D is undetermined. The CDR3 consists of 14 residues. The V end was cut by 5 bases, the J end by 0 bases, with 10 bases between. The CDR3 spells CASSPTAANYGYTF. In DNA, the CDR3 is TGTGCCAGCAGTCCGACCGCAGCTAACTATGGCTACACCTTC.

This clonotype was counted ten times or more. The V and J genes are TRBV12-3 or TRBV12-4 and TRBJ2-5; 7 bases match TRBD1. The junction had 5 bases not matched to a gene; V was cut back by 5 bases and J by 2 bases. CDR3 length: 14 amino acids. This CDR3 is CASSQWDSQETQYF. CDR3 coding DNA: TGTGCCAGCAGTCAGTGGGACAGTCAAGAGACCCAGTACTTC.

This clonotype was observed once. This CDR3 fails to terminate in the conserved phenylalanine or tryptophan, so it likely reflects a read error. CDR3 DNA sequence: TGTGCCAGCAGTTACAACGGAAAAGCTAACCCTGAAGCTTTCATT. Translation gives CASSYNGKANPEAFI. V usage is TRBV28 and J usage is TRBJ1-1; D is uncertain. V was shortened by 4 bases and J by 6 bases, with 18 bases between the two germline ends. The CDR3 is 15 amino acids. The V gene's germline CDR1 is MDHEN and CDR2 SYDVKM.

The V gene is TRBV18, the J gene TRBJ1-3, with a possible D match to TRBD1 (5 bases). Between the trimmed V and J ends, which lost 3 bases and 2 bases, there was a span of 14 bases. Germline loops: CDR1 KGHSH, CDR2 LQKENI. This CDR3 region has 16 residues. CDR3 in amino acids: CASSPQGPGPGNTIYF. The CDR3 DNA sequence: TGTGCCAGCTCACCCCAGGGTCCGGGGCCTGGAAACACCATATATTTT.

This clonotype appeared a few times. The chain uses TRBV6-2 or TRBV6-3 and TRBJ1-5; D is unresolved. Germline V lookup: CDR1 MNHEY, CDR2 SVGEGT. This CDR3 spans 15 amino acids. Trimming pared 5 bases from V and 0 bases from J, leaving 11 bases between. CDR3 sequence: CASSPEGLSNQPQHF. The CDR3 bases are TGTGCCAGCAGTCCCGAGGGTCTTAGCAATCAGCCCCAGCATTTT.

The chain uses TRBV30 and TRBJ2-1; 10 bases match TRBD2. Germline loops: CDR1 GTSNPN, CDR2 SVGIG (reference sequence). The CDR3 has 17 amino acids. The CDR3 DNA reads TGTGCTTGTATTTGGACTAGCGGAGCGGTGCGGTACAATGAGCAGTTCTTC. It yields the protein CACIWTSGAVRYNEQFF. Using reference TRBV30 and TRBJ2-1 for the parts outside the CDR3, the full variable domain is SQTIHQWPATLVQPVGSPLSLECTVEGTSNPNLYWYRQAAGRGLQLLFYSVGIGQISSEVPQNLSASRPQDRQFILSSKKLLLSDSGFYLCACIWTSGAVRYNEQFFGPGTRLTVL.

CDR3 residues: CSAARWASGATDTQYF. DNA for the CDR3: TGCAGTGCTGCGAGATGGGCTAGCGGGGCCACAGATACGCAGTATTTT. This chain joins TRBV20-1 and TRBJ2-3; 9 bases are shared with TRBD2. Trimming removed 5 bases from V and 2 bases from J; junction bases left unmatched: 11. Germline CDR1 is DFQATT and CDR2 is SNEGSKA (reference sequence). CDR3 length equals 16 residues.

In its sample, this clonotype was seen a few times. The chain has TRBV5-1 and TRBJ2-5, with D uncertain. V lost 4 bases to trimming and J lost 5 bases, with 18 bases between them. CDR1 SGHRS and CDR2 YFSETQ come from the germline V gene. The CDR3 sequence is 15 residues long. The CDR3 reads CASSADPYMEETQYF. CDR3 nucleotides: TGCGCCAGCAGCGCAGACCCTTATATGGAGGAGACCCAGTACTTC. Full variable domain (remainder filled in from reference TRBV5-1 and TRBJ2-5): KAGVTQTPRYLIKTRGQQVTLSCSPISGHRSVSWYQQTPGQGLQFLFEYFSETQRNKGNFPGRFSGRQFSNSRSEMNVSTLELGDSALYLCASSADPYMEETQYFGPGTRLLVL.

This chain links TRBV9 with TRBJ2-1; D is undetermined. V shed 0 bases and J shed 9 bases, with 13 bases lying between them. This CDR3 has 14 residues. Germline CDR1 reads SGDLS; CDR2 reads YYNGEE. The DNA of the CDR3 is TGTGCCAGCAGCGTAGCCCCTTCCGGTCGTGAGCAGTTCTTC. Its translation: CASSVAPSGREQFF.

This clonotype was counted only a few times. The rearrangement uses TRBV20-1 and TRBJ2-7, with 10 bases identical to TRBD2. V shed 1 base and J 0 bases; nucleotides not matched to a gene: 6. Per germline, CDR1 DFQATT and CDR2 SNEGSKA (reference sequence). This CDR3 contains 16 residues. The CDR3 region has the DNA TGCAGTGCTAGAGTAGCTAGCGGGGGACTCTCCTACGAGCAGTACTTC. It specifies CSARVASGGLSYEQYF.

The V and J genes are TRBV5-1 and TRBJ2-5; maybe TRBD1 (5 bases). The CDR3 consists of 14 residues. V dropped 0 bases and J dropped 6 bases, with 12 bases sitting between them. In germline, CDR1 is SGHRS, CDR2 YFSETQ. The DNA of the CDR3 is TGCGCCAGCAGCTTGGAGGCAGGGTTAAAGACCCAGTACTTC. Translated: CASSLEAGLKTQYF.

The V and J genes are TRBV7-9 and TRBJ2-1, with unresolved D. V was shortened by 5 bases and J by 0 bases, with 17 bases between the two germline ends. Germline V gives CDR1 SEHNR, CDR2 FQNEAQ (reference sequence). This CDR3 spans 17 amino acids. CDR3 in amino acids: CASSERWAWSSYNEQFF. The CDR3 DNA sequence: TGTGCCAGCAGCGAGAGGTGGGCGTGGAGCTCCTACAATGAGCAGTTCTTC.

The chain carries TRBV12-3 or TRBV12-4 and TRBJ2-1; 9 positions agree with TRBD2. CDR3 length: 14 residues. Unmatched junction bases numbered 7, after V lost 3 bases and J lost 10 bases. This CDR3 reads CASSFAGGVGEQFF. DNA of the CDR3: TGTGCCAGCAGTTTTGCGGGAGGGGTTGGGGAGCAGTTCTTC.

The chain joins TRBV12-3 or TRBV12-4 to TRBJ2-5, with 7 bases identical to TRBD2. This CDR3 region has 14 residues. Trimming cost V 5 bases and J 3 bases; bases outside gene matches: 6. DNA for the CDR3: TGTGCCAGCAGTATTAGCGGGTCTAAAGAGACCCAGTACTTC. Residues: CASSISGSKETQYF.

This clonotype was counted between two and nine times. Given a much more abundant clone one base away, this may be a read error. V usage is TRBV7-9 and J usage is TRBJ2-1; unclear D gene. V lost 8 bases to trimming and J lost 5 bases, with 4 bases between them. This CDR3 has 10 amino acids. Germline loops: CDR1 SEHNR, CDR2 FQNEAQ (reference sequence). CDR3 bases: TGTGCCAGCGCGGACAATGAGCAGTTCTTC. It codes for CASADNEQFF.

The CDR3 DNA reads as TGTGCCAGCAGCCAAGGACAAATTAATTCACCCCTCCACTTT. It yields the protein CASSQGQINSPLHF. The chain uses TRBV14 and TRBJ1-6; unclear D gene. There are 14 residues in the CDR3. The germline CDR1 and CDR2 sequences are SGHDN and FVKESK. The V end was cut by 1 base, the J end by 6 bases, with 7 bases between.

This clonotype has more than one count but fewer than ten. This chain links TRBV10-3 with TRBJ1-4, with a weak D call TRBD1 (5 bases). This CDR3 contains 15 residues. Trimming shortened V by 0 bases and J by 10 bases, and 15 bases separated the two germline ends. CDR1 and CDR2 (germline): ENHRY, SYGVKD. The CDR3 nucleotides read TGTGCCATCAGTGAGTCGGGTGGGACCTCCGGAAAACTGTTTTTT. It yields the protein CAISESGGTSGKLFF.

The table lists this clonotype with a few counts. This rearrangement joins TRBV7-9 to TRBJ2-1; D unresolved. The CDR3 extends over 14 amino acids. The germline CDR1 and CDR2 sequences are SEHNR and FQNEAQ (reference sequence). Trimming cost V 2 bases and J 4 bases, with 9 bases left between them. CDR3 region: CASSLSFQYNEQFF. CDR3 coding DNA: TGTGCCAGCAGCTTATCTTTCCAGTACAATGAGCAGTTCTTC.

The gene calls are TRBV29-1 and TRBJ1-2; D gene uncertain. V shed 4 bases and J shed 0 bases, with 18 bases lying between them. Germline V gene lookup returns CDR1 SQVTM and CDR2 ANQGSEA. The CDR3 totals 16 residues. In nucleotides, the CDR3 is TGCAGCGTTGTTTCGGGGTCCGCGATTACTAACTATGGCTACACCTTC. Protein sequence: CSVVSGSAITNYGYTF.

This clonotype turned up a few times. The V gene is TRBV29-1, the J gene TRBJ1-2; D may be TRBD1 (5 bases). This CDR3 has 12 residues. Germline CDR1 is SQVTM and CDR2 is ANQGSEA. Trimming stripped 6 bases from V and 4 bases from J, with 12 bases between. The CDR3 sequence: CSVLDGTYGYTF. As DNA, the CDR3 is TGCAGCGTGCTGGACGGGACCTATGGCTACACCTTC.

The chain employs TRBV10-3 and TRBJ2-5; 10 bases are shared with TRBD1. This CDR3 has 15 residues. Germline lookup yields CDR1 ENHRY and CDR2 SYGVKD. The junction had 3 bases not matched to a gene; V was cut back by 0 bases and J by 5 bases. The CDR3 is CAISESTGGYETQYF. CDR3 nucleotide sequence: TGTGCCATCAGTGAGTCGACAGGGGGCTATGAGACCCAGTACTTC.

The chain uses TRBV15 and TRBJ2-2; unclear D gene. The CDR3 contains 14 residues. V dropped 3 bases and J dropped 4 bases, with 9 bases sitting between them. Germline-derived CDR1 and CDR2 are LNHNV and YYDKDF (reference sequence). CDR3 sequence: CATSSDFGTGELFF. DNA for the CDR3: TGTGCCACCAGCAGTGACTTCGGCACCGGGGAGCTGTTTTTT.

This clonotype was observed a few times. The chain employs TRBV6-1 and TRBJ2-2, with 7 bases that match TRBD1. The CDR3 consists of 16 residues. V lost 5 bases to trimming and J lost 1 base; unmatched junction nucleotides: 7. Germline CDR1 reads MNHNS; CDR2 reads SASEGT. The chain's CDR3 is CASSRLTGRNTGELFF. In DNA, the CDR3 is TGTGCCAGCAGTAGATTGACAGGGCGGAACACCGGGGAGCTGTTTTTT.

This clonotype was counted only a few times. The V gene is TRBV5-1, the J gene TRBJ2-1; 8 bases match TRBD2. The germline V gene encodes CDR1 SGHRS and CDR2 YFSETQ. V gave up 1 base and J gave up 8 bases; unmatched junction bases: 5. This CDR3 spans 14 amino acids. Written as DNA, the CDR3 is TGCGCCAGCAGCTTGAGCGGGAGTGTTGATGAGCAGTTCTTC. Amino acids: CASSLSGSVDEQFF.

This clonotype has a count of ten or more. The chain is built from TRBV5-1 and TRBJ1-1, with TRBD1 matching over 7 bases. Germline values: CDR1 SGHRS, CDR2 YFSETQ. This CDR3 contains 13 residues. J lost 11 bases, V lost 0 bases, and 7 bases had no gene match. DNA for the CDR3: TGCGCCAGCAGCTTGGTCCAGGGGGACTGGGCTTTCTTT. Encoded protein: CASSLVQGDWAFF.

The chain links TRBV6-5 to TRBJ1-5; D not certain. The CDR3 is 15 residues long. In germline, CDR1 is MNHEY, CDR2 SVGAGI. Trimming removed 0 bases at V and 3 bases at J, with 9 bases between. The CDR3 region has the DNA TGTGCCAGCAGTTACTCGAGACGGCCCAATCAGCCCCAGCATTTT. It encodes CASSYSRRPNQPQHF.